The clone carrying this T cell receptor beta chain was seen a handful of times. Its target is not known. This record belongs to a study of cytomegalovirus exposure and HLA in healthy donors. Study-wide results and limits: Immune exposure was documented only through CMV serostatus. A later analysis showed TCR association rates differing by HLA locus, peaking at DRB1 and lowest at HLA-C. In a later analysis, at a false discovery rate of 0.05, approximately 16,000 TCR beta sequences matched HLA alleles.

This PCR relied on a set of 60 Vbeta primers and 13 Jbeta primers. Here immunoSEQ multiplex PCR was the method, and the copy in TCRdb shows in-frame clones only, minus some. Of approximately 150,000 clones in the sample, over 60% are singletons; the top ten hold approximately 1.6%. The V gene's germline CDR1 is KGHSH and CDR2 LQKENI. Trimming cost V 3 bases and J 2 bases; bases outside gene matches: 9. The CDR3 extends over 16 amino acids. This receptor was taken from a woman aged 18-29 years in good health and CMV-seronegative. Sequencing was done on a sample of PBMCs. V and J are TRBV18 and TRBJ2-5; the match to TRBD1 covers 7 bases. In DNA, the CDR3 is TGTGCCAGCTCACCCGGATTATTGACAGGGCAAGAGACCCAGTACTTC. It yields the protein CASSPGLLTGQETQYF.